Presented here are 3 T cell receptor beta chains from one specimen sequenced in a study of T cells in Graves' hyperthyroidism and ophthalmopathy. The CDR3 regions of TCR beta were amplified from RNA transcripts. The HTBI set primed first-round TCR CDR3 RT-PCR. TCRdb reprocessed the multiplex PCR reads with MiXCR, giving one entry per CDR3 protein. This sample yields roughly 560,000 distinct CDR3 sequences, of which roughly 15% are seen a single time; around 4% belongs to the top ten. The sequencing input was blood. Receptor source: a woman aged 40 to 50 with Graves' ophthalmopathy.

This clonotype was counted at least ten times. The chain couples TRBV6-1 to TRBJ1-1; D may be TRBD1 (5 bases). The length of the CDR3 is 14 residues. Germline CDR1 MNHNS, CDR2 SASEGT. Trimming took 2 bases from V and 8 from J, leaving 15 bases between them. DNA of the CDR3: TGTGCCAGCAGTGAATCGGCAGGGAGAGGGGAAGCTTTCTTT. Encoded protein: CASSESAGRGEAFF.

This clonotype appeared many times. The J gene is TRBJ1-2, the V gene TRBV7-2; D call uncertain. The germline V and J ends were trimmed by 2 bases and 5 bases, with 15 bases remaining between them. This CDR3 is built from 15 residues. From germline, CDR1 is SGHTA and CDR2 FQGNSA. The chain's CDR3 is CASSLRSGDVYGYTF. CDR3 bases: TGTGCCAGCAGCTTAAGGTCGGGTGATGTATATGGCTACACCTTC.

This clonotype occurred many times. The chain recombines TRBV2 with TRBJ1-1; 7 nucleotides line up with TRBD1. The CDR3 is made up of 13 amino acids. Looked up from germline, CDR1 is SNHLY and CDR2 is FYNNEI. V was pared by 7 bases and J by 1 base, with 3 bases of the junction left unmatched. This CDR3 reads CASMRDRNTEAFF. Here the CDR3 DNA reads TGTGCCAGCATGAGGGACAGGAACACTGAAGCTTTCTTT. The entire variable domain, with the rest obtained from reference TRBV2 and TRBJ1-1, is as follows: EPEVTQTPSHQVTQMGQEVILRCVPISNHLYFYWYRQILGQKVEFLVSFYNNEISEKSEIFDDQFSVERPDGSNFTLKIRSTKLEDSAMYFCASMRDRNTEAFFGQGTRLTVV.